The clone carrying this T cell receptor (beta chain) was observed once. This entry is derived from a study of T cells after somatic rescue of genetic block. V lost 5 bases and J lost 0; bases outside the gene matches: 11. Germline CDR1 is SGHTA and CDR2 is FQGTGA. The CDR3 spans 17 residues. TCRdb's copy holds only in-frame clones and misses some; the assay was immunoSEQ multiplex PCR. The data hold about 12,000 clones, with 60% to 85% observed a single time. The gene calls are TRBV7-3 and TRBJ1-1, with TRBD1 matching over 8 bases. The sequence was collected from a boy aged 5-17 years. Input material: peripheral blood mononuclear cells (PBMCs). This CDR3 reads CASSPGQGGKLNTEAFF. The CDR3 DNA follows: TGTGCCAGCAGCCCCGGACAGGGAGGAAAGTTGAACACTGAAGCTTTCTTT.